Following are 21 T cell receptor beta chains from one sample sequenced in a study of type 1 regulatory T cells (dated by TCRdb to about 2021). The antigens for these receptors are not known. The sequencing machine was an Illumina MiSeq. Through fastp at Q25 and MiXCR, TCRdb rebuilt clones from the public reads, retaining in-frame beta chains. Entries are consolidated by CDR3 protein sequence, retaining the most common genes and DNA. Present in this sample are tens of thousands of distinct CDR3 sequences, 62% of which were seen just once. The leading ten clones occupy approximately 1.8% of the sample. The sequenced sample was cultured non-Tr1 T cells, either the whole culture or a sorted T cell fraction (not recorded which). Interpreted using the paper, the cell subset or site label stands for: non-Tr1 population from the T-allo10 product. These receptors all stem from a human donor in good health.

The chain has TRBV24-1 and TRBJ2-3, with 7 bases lining up with TRBD2. V was pared by 9 bases and J by 4 bases, with 6 bases of the junction left unmatched. This CDR3 region has 13 residues. Per germline, CDR1 KGHDR and CDR2 SFDVKD. The chain's CDR3 is CATSREYADTQYF. The CDR3, as DNA: TGTGCCACCTCGCGGGAGTACGCAGATACGCAGTATTTT.

The genes are TRBV18 and TRBJ1-1; D call uncertain. Trimming shortened V by 7 bases and J by 1 base, and 13 bases separated the two germline ends. Germline V gene sequence: CDR1 KGHSH, CDR2 LQKENI. This CDR3 is built from 14 residues. CDR3: CASLPGRANTEAFF. DNA for the CDR3: TGTGCCAGCTTACCGGGGAGGGCGAACACTGAAGCTTTCTTT.

The chain joins TRBV20-1 to TRBJ2-1, with a weak D call TRBD2 (5 bases). V dropped 0 bases and J dropped 8 bases, with 17 bases sitting between them. Germline assignment: CDR1 DFQATT and CDR2 SNEGSKA (reference sequence). The CDR3 has 15 amino acids. CDR3 in DNA: TGCAGTGCTAGAGAGAGGGCCGTAACTCGCGATGAGCAGTTCTTC. It translates to CSARERAVTRDEQFF.

This rearrangement joins TRBV7-2 to TRBJ2-5; TRBD2 matches 12 bases. CDR1 and CDR2 from the germline V gene are SGHTA and FQGNSA. The CDR3 extends over 14 amino acids. V shed 6 bases and J 4 bases; nucleotides not matched to a gene: 3. The CDR3, as DNA: TGTGCCAGCAGTTCTAGCGGGAGGGGAGAGACCCAGTACTTC. It specifies CASSSSGRGETQYF.

The chain is built from TRBV5-4 and TRBJ1-4; TRBD1 agrees at 9 bases. Germline lookup yields CDR1 SGHNT and CDR2 YYREEE (reference sequence). J gave up 8 bases and V 5 bases, and 16 bases lay outside the gene matches. The CDR3 covers 17 residues. CDR3 amino acids: CASSFGGPGTGKEKLFF. The CDR3 region has the DNA TGTGCCAGCAGTTTTGGGGGCCCCGGGACAGGGAAAGAAAAACTGTTTTTT. Looking up the rest from reference TRBV5-4 and TRBJ1-4 gives the full variable domain: ETGVTQSPTHLIKTRGQQVTLRCSSQSGHNTVSWYQQALGQGPQFIFQYYREEENGRGNFPPRFSGLQFPNYSSELNVNALELDDSALYLCASSFGGPGTGKEKLFFGSGTQLSVL.

This clonotype was observed a few times. This chain connects TRBV20-1 to TRBJ1-4; 7 bases are shared with TRBD1. Germline V CDR1 and CDR2: DFQATT, SNEGSKA (reference sequence). V trimming: 2 bases; J trimming: 8 bases; junction bases outside the gene matches: 5. This CDR3 has 13 residues. DNA for the CDR3: TGCAGTGCTAGAAAGGGGGCGAGAGAAAAACTGTTTTTT. Encoded protein: CSARKGAREKLFF.

This clonotype showed up just a few times. V usage is TRBV18 and J usage is TRBJ2-1; TRBD2 matches 12 bases. Trimming removed 4 bases from V and 6 bases from J; junction bases left unmatched: 4. The CDR3 runs 15 residues. The germline gives CDR1 KGHSH, CDR2 LQKENI. CDR3 protein: CASSLASGRVNEQFF. Here the CDR3 DNA reads TGTGCCAGCTCACTGGCTAGCGGGAGGGTCAATGAGCAGTTCTTC.

This clonotype was observed a few times. The chain carries TRBV28 and TRBJ1-1; D may be TRBD1 (6 bases). The germline gives CDR1 MDHEN, CDR2 SYDVKM. Between the trimmed V and J ends, which lost 3 bases and 5 bases, there was a span of 10 bases. This CDR3 is 13 amino acids long. This chain's CDR3 is CASSFGGRTEAFF. The CDR3 region has the DNA TGTGCCAGCAGTTTCGGGGGCCGGACTGAAGCTTTCTTT.

In nucleotides, the CDR3 is TGCAGTGCTGTAACTAGCGGGAGATTTGAGCAGTTCTTC. This codes for CSAVTSGRFEQFF. The chain is built from TRBV20-1 and TRBJ2-1; 11 nucleotides align to TRBD2. V lost 5 bases and J lost 9; bases outside the gene matches: 6. Germline CDR1 DFQATT, CDR2 SNEGSKA (reference sequence). The CDR3 is 13 amino acids.

As DNA, the CDR3 is TGTGCCAGCAGCAAGAAGGGACGGGTCTACGAGCAGTACTTC. It encodes CASSKKGRVYEQYF. The chain recombines TRBV7-9 with TRBJ2-7; perhaps D is TRBD1 or TRBD2 (5 bases each). The CDR3 covers 14 residues. The V gene lost 5 bases and the J gene lost 3 bases, with 14 bases spanning the gap. Germline V gene sequence: CDR1 SEHNR, CDR2 FQNEAQ (reference sequence).

This clonotype was detected a few times. The chain recombines TRBV20-1 with TRBJ2-5, with 13 bases aligning to TRBD2. Per germline, CDR1 DFQATT and CDR2 SNEGSKA (reference sequence). CDR3 length: 15 amino acids. The V segment lost 4 bases and the J segment 1 base; nucleotides outside the gene matches: 3. CDR3 loop: CSATRLAGGQETQYF. For the CDR3, the DNA is TGCAGTGCTACAAGACTAGCGGGAGGCCAAGAGACCCAGTACTTC.

The chain couples TRBV3-1 to TRBJ2-7, with a tentative D call TRBD1 (5 bases). V was trimmed by 5 bases and J by 1 base, leaving 12 bases between them. Germline V gene sequence: CDR1 LGHDT, CDR2 YNNKEL (reference sequence). CDR3 size: 14 residues. CDR3 amino acids: CASSRQGRSYEQYF. CDR3 coding DNA: TGTGCCAGCAGCAGGCAGGGCCGGTCCTACGAGCAGTACTTC.

This clonotype was counted a few times. The V gene is TRBV3-1, the J gene TRBJ1-1; 8 bases agree with TRBD1. The CDR3 totals 15 residues. Germline loops: CDR1 LGHDT, CDR2 YNNKEL (reference sequence). V shed 1 base, J shed 4 bases, and the junction held 5 bases outside the gene matches. CDR3 coding DNA: TGTGCCAGCAGCCAAGCAGGGGGCTGGGGCACTGAAGCTTTCTTT. Amino acids: CASSQAGGWGTEAFF.

This chain links TRBV11-2 with TRBJ2-7; D not certain. The CDR3 length is 14 residues. The V gene lost 4 bases and the J gene lost 6 bases, with 16 bases spanning the gap. In germline, CDR1 is SGHAT, CDR2 FQNNGV. In nucleotides, the CDR3 is TGTGCCAGCAGCTCGCAAGTGGACCTCATCGAGCAGTACTTC. Its protein is CASSSQVDLIEQYF. Supplemented by reference TRBV11-2 and TRBJ2-7, the full variable domain reads EAGVAQSPRYKIIEKRQSVAFWCNPISGHATLYWYQQILGQGPKLLIQFQNNGVVDDSQLPKDRFSAERLKGVDSTLKIQPAKLEDSAVYLCASSSQVDLIEQYFGPGTRLTVT.

This sequence joins TRBV11-2 and TRBJ2-3, with 14 bases fitting TRBD2. CDR1 is SGHAT and CDR2 is FQNNGV in the germline V gene. J was trimmed by 4 bases and V by 4 bases; bases with no gene match: 7. The CDR3 extends over 17 amino acids. The CDR3 reads CASSYIPGLAGADTQYF. For the CDR3, the DNA is TGTGCCAGCAGCTATATACCGGGACTAGCGGGAGCAGATACGCAGTATTTT.

This rearrangement joins TRBV27 to TRBJ2-4; 8 nucleotides match TRBD2. Germline assignment: CDR1 MNHEY and CDR2 SMNVEV (reference sequence). This CDR3 has 16 residues. The junction had 7 bases not matched to a gene; V was cut back by 3 bases and J by 3 bases. This CDR3 is CASSFGGSGGKNIQYF. Written as DNA, the CDR3 is TGTGCCAGCAGTTTTGGGGGGAGCGGGGGCAAAAACATTCAGTACTTC.

V usage is TRBV7-8 and J usage is TRBJ2-1, with 14 bases aligning to TRBD2. This CDR3 has 16 residues. V gave up 2 bases and J gave up 9 bases; unmatched junction bases: 6. Germline V gene data show CDR1 as SGHVS and CDR2 as FQNEAQ. The CDR3 loop reads CASSLPLGLAGGEQFF. CDR3 sequence (DNA): TGTGCCAGCAGCTTACCCCTCGGACTAGCGGGAGGTGAGCAGTTCTTC.

The V and J genes are TRBV7-2 and TRBJ1-2; unclear D gene. The CDR3 contains 14 residues. Germline V gene lookup returns CDR1 SGHTA and CDR2 FQGNSA. V shed 5 bases and J shed 5 bases, with 15 bases lying between them. CDR3 bases: TGTGCCAGCAGCCTACTCGGGAGGGAATATGGCTACACCTTC. It encodes CASSLLGREYGYTF.

This chain links TRBV20-1 with TRBJ2-1, with 7 bases lining up with TRBD2. Trimming cost V 6 bases and J 0 bases; bases outside gene matches: 11. The CDR3 length is 16 residues. The germline V gene has CDR1 DFQATT and CDR2 SNEGSKA (reference sequence). DNA for the CDR3: TGCAGTGCCGTCGGGGAGGGAGGGAGCTCCTACAATGAGCAGTTCTTC. It yields the protein CSAVGEGGSSYNEQFF.

This chain joins TRBV6-1 and TRBJ2-1; 9 nucleotides match TRBD1. Germline V gene sequence: CDR1 MNHNS, CDR2 SASEGT. The CDR3 has 15 amino acids. Germline trimming cut 7 bases from V and 0 bases from J; bases unmatched to any gene: 4. This CDR3 is CASTHRGRSYNEQFF. CDR3 bases: TGTGCCAGCACACACAGGGGGCGCTCCTACAATGAGCAGTTCTTC.

The chain recombines TRBV2 with TRBJ2-2, with 7 bases aligning to TRBD2. J lost 5 bases, V lost 6 bases, and 6 bases had no gene match. This CDR3 has 14 amino acids. Germline assignment: CDR1 SNHLY and CDR2 FYNNEI. CDR3 bases: TGTGCCAGCAGACCGGGACTACAGACCGGGGAGCTGTTTTTT. Residues: CASRPGLQTGELFF. Full variable domain (missing parts from reference TRBV2 and TRBJ2-2): EPEVTQTPSHQVTQMGQEVILRCVPISNHLYFYWYRQILGQKVEFLVSFYNNEISEKSEIFDDQFSVERPDGSNFTLKIRSTKLEDSAMYFCASRPGLQTGELFFGEGSRLTVL.